The sequence of this T cell receptor beta chain was determined in a study of shared clonotypes between healthy human individuals. Overall study findings and caveats: Rarefaction exposed incomplete sorted-subset sequencing despite large depth.

This CDR3 region has 18 residues. Germline lookup yields CDR1 MNHEY and CDR2 SMNVEV (reference sequence). Germline trimming cut 5 bases from V and 1 base from J; bases unmatched to any gene: 13. Worth noting for this clone: Its antigen remains unknown.

This table comes from immunoSEQ multiplex PCR, and its TCRdb copy is limited to in-frame clones, with some not included. The table has roughly 1 million clones, around 76% seen once. V and J are TRBV27 and TRBJ2-3; 9 nucleotides line up with TRBD2. The source material was memory CD4+ T cells sorted from blood. Documented subset: CD45RA-negative fraction. This TCR was recovered from a man aged 18 to 29 in good health. CDR3 DNA sequence: TGTGCCAGCAGTCTCCCTTGGGCCGGCGGGGGGGGCACAGATACGCAGTATTTT. Its protein is CASSLPWAGGGGTDTQYF.